A single sample is the source of the 2 T cell receptor beta chains below, sequenced in a study of cytomegalovirus exposure and HLA in healthy donors. The PCR was carried out with 60 Vbeta primers and 13 Jbeta primers. TCRdb keeps only in-frame clones here, not all; method: immunoSEQ multiplex PCR. The sample yields about 120,000 clones, 83% seen once. What was sequenced was PBMCs. The receptors derive from a woman aged 40 to 50 in good health and CMV-seropositive.

In the case of this clone: Germline and junction disagree at one end, which may indicate a read error. The chain carries TRBV7-9 and TRBJ1-5; 11 bases are a match to TRBD1. The CDR3 covers 14 residues. In germline, CDR1 is SEHNR, CDR2 FQNEAQ (reference sequence). CDR3 loop: CSSSLGQGDQPQHF. CDR3 sequence (DNA): TGTTCCAGCAGCTTGGGACAGGGGGACCAGCCCCAGCATTTT.

The chain has TRBV5-4 and TRBJ2-2; D not certain. In germline, CDR1 is SGHNT, CDR2 YYREEE (reference sequence). V gave up 0 bases and J gave up 1 base, with 4 bases separating them. The CDR3 totals 14 residues. The CDR3 region is CASSLAGNTGELFF. Here the CDR3 DNA reads TGTGCCAGCAGCTTGGCGGGGAACACCGGGGAGCTGTTTTTT.